This T cell receptor beta chain was observed in a study of radiotherapy plus CTLA-4 blockade in lung cancer. Using immunoSEQ multiplex PCR, the repertoire was profiled, and TCRdb retains in-frame clones only, with some absent. This table holds around 110,000 clones, over 75% found once. Details on this clone: An end of the junction differs from the germline gene, which may be a read error.

The germline gives CDR1 SGHNT, CDR2 YYREEE (reference sequence). This CDR3 has 15 residues. This receptor was obtained from a human donor with non-small cell lung cancer that progressed on radiotherapy plus ipilimumab. Some clones in this sample may be carry-over from other donors' samples. The J gene is TRBJ2-1, the V gene TRBV5-4; 8 bases align to TRBD2. This material consisted of peripheral blood, taken from a patient treated with radiotherapy plus ipilimumab. For the CDR3, the DNA is TGTGCCAGCAGCCTTGGAGCGGGGGTGCGCAATGAGCACTTCTTC. Protein product: CASSLGAGVRNEHFF.